The 10 T cell receptor beta chains listed next were all sequenced from one sample in a study of blood T cell repertoires in COVID-19. Only in-frame clones appear in the TCRdb table, and some are missing; sequencing was by immunoSEQ multiplex PCR. The sample includes hundreds of thousands of clones, roughly 88% of them seen just once. The sequencing sample was made of PBMCs or T cells enriched from blood (not recorded which). The receptors shown here come from a woman aged 30 to 39 who had recovered from COVID-19.

In DNA, the CDR3 is TGTGCCAGCAGTTCCCTGACCCTCCGGGACACCTACGAGCAGTACTTC. Its translation is CASSSLTLRDTYEQYF. The chain uses TRBV28 and TRBJ2-7; possible D gene TRBD1, 6 bases. The germline V and J ends were trimmed by 4 bases and 2 bases, with 18 bases remaining between them. Germline V gene lookup returns CDR1 MDHEN and CDR2 SYDVKM. This CDR3 has 16 amino acids. The entire variable domain, with the rest obtained from reference TRBV28 and TRBJ2-7, is as follows: DVKVTQSSRYLVKRTGEKVFLECVQDMDHENMFWYRQDPGLGLRLIYFSYDVKMKEKGDIPEGYSVSREKKERFSLILESASTNQTSMYLCASSSLTLRDTYEQYFGPGTRLTVT.

The chain employs TRBV10-3 and TRBJ2-7; the D gene is possibly TRBD1 (7 bases). The CDR3 runs 16 residues. Germline lookup yields CDR1 ENHRY and CDR2 SYGVKD. Trimming took off 3 bases at V and 3 bases at J, with 18 bases between the two ends. The CDR3 is CAISDSGGRGVYEQYF. Here the CDR3 DNA reads TGTGCCATCAGTGACAGTGGGGGCAGGGGGGTCTACGAGCAGTACTTC.

J is TRBJ2-7 and V is TRBV9, with 11 bases aligning to TRBD1. The CDR3 sequence is 15 residues long. The ends lost 2 bases at V and 6 bases at J; junction bases unmatched: 7. Germline CDR1 reads SGDLS; CDR2 reads YYNGEE. DNA of the CDR3: TGTGCCAGCAGCGTCTTTTCCGGGACAGGGGGCGAGCAGTACTTC. Translated, it gives CASSVFSGTGGEQYF.

The gene calls are TRBV18 and TRBJ2-3, with 8 bases matching TRBD1. CDR3 length: 17 residues. V dropped 1 base and J dropped 0; count of bases not matched to a gene: 6. The germline V gene has CDR1 KGHSH and CDR2 LQKENI. CDR3 DNA sequence: TGTGCCAGCTCACCACGACAGGGGACCGCTAGCACAGATACGCAGTATTTT. Encoded protein: CASSPRQGTASTDTQYF.

The rearrangement uses TRBV28 and TRBJ1-5; a weak D match, TRBD1 (6 bases). This CDR3 is 11 amino acids long. Trimming took 11 bases from V and 9 from J, leaving 14 bases between them. Germline CDR1 reads MDHEN; CDR2 reads SYDVKM. In DNA form, the CDR3 reads TGTGCCCTGGGGGGGGGCCTGCCCCAGCATTTT. Its protein product is CALGGGLPQHF.

The chain recombines TRBV7-8 with TRBJ2-7; the match to TRBD2 covers 10 bases. The CDR3 extends over 19 amino acids. Germline CDR1 reads SGHVS; CDR2 reads FQNEAQ. With V trimmed by 6 bases and J by 0 bases, 17 bases remained unmatched. CDR3 loop: CASSQSSLAGVPSSYEQYF. The DNA of the CDR3 is TGTGCCAGCAGTCAAAGTTCCCTAGCGGGAGTCCCATCCTCCTACGAGCAGTACTTC.

The V and J genes are TRBV6-5 and TRBJ1-1, with D tentatively TRBD1 (6 bases). The CDR3 extends over 11 amino acids. In germline, CDR1 is MNHEY, CDR2 SVGAGI. Trimming took 8 bases from V and 10 from J, leaving 14 bases between them. CDR3 sequence: CASVTQGRAFF. In nucleotides, the CDR3 is TGTGCCAGCGTTACCCAGGGGAGAGCTTTCTTT.

V is TRBV9 and J is TRBJ1-2; a possible D gene is TRBD1 (6 bases). Germline-derived CDR1 and CDR2 are SGDLS and YYNGEE. V dropped 0 bases and J dropped 4 bases, with 13 bases sitting between them. This CDR3 is built from 15 residues. The CDR3 sequence: CASSVGTAGVYGYTF. CDR3 bases: TGTGCCAGCAGCGTAGGCACCGCAGGGGTCTATGGCTACACCTTC.

This chain connects TRBV29-1 to TRBJ1-2; 9 bases are shared with TRBD1. The V gene end was trimmed by 4 bases and the J gene end by 6 bases; junction bases not matched to a gene: 6. This CDR3 comprises 13 residues. Germline V gives CDR1 SQVTM, CDR2 ANQGSEA. CDR3 DNA sequence: TGCAGCGTTGGGTGGGACAGGGAGAATGGCTACACCTTC. Residues: CSVGWDRENGYTF.

This sequence joins TRBV6-2 or TRBV6-3 and TRBJ1-6; TRBD1 is a possible D gene (6 bases). Germline V gene lookup returns CDR1 MNHEY and CDR2 SVGEGT. Trimming cost V 0 bases and J 7 bases, with 10 bases left between them. The CDR3 contains 15 residues. The CDR3 sequence: CASSYSTGQNSPLHF. CDR3 nucleotide sequence: TGTGCCAGCAGTTACTCGACGGGACAAAATTCACCCCTCCACTTT.